A selection of T cell receptor beta chains follows, all from one sample in a study of post-analysis software for immune sequencing data. TCRdb ran MiXCR on the PCR reads and lists one entry per CDR3 protein. The sample includes roughly 600,000 distinct CDR3 sequences, about 40% seen only once; the top ten take under 2%. The source material was blood. These TCRs come from a girl under 18 with multiple sclerosis. CDR3s include the opening cysteine and the closing phenylalanine or tryptophan. D genes are given only for firm matches. Some rows mark clone size as missing; the rest say once, few, many or name a class of expanded clone.

size	D	V	J	CDR3	DNA
-	-	TRBV12-3/TRBV12-4	TRBJ2-7	CASSSSQGGNYEQYF	TGTGCCAGCAGTTCCTCGCAGGGGGGGAACTACGAGCAGTACTTC
-	-	TRBV5-1	TRBJ1-1	CASSLDWGGLTEAFF	TGCGCCAGCAGCTTGGATTGGGGGGGGCTGACTGAAGCTTTCTTT
-	-	TRBV12-3/TRBV12-4	TRBJ2-4	CASTMARAKNIQYF	TGTGCCAGCACCATGGCCAGAGCCAAAAACATTCAGTACTTC
-	-	TRBV11-2	TRBJ2-3	CASSHRDPSTDTQYF	TGTGCCAGCAGCCATCGGGACCCGAGCACAGATACGCAGTATTTT
few	-	TRBV4-2	TRBJ1-2	CASRSDRPANYGYTF	TGTGCCAGCAGATCTGACAGGCCAGCTAACTATGGCTACACCTTC
many	-	TRBV27	TRBJ2-7	CASSLQGRSYEQYF	TGTGCCAGCAGCCTACAGGGTAGGAGCTACGAGCAGTACTTC
-	-	TRBV12-3/TRBV12-4	TRBJ1-3	CASSLGQGGNTIYF	TGTGCCAGCAGTTTGGGGCAAGGAGGAAACACCATATATTTT
-	-	TRBV2	TRBJ2-7	CASTGAGGLYNEQYF	TGTGCCAGCACGGGGGCAGGCGGCCTCTACAATGAGCAGTACTTC
-	TRBD1	TRBV7-9	TRBJ2-4	CASSDGQGVTTKNIQYF	TGTGCCAGCAGCGACGGACAGGGTGTTACGACCAAAAACATTCAGTACTTC
-	-	TRBV7-9	TRBJ1-1	CASSPQAGTGYTEAFF	TGTGCCAGCAGCCCCCAAGCGGGGACCGGCTACACTGAAGCTTTCTTT
-	TRBD1	TRBV5-1	TRBJ2-1	CASISSGTGNYNEQFF	TGCGCCAGCATCTCATCCGGGACAGGGAACTACAATGAGCAGTTCTTC
few	-	TRBV20-1	TRBJ2-5	CSAEQRTQETQYF	TGCAGTGCCGAGCAGAGGACCCAAGAGACCCAGTACTTC
-	-	TRBV5-1	TRBJ2-7	CASRGPVDYEQYF	TGCGCCAGCAGGGGCCCTGTGGACTACGAGCAGTACTTC
-	TRBD2	TRBV29-1	TRBJ2-3	CSVELAGVTDTQYF	TGCAGCGTTGAGTTAGCGGGGGTCACAGATACGCAGTATTTT
few	-	TRBV29-1	TRBJ2-3	CSGGLRTDTQYF	TGCAGCGGCGGACTGCGCACAGATACGCAGTATTTT
-	-	TRBV7-9	TRBJ2-3	CASSARTGGLAGDDTQYF	TGTGCCAGCAGCGCTAGGACAGGGGGCCTAGCGGGAGACGATACGCAGTATTTT
many	-	TRBV27	TRBJ1-5	CASSLGGGEPQHF	TGTGCCAGCAGTTTAGGGGGGGGAGAGCCCCAGCATTTT
few	TRBD2	TRBV20-1	TRBJ2-7	CSARTSGGSYEQYF	TGCAGTGCGCGGACTAGCGGGGGTAGCTACGAGCAGTACTTC
few	-	TRBV3-1	TRBJ2-5	CASSQDGRVAETQYF	TGTGCCAGCAGCCAAGATGGGCGGGTTGCAGAGACCCAGTACTTC
few	-	TRBV25-1	TRBJ1-1	CASSELRGSATEAFF	TGTGCCAGCAGTGAATTGAGGGGATCGGCCACTGAAGCTTTCTTT
many	-	TRBV12-3/TRBV12-4	TRBJ1-1	CASSSTGNTEAFF	TGTGCCAGCAGCTCCACAGGGAACACTGAAGCTTTCTTT
-	-	TRBV7-8	TRBJ2-4	CASSLGGRRGAKNIQYF	TGTGCCAGCAGCTTAGGTGGGAGGAGGGGAGCCAAAAACATTCAGTACTTC
-	TRBD2	TRBV5-5	TRBJ2-3	CASSLGSSLAVTDTQYF	TGTGCCAGCAGCTTGGGGAGCTCGCTAGCGGTCACAGATACGCAGTATTTT
-	TRBD2	TRBV20-1	TRBJ2-3	CSARDGRSGDTQYF	TGCAGTGCTAGAGACGGGAGGTCGGGAGATACGCAGTATTTT
-	-	TRBV10-3	TRBJ1-2	CAISDQRESRYTF	TGTGCCATCAGTGATCAGAGGGAGAGCCGCTACACCTTC
-	-	TRBV6-5	TRBJ2-3	CASSTPRTQYF	TGTGCCAGCAGTACTCCGAGGACCCAGTATTTT
-	-	TRBV3-1	TRBJ2-6	CASSLNPTGANVLTF	TGTGCCAGCAGTCTCAATCCTACTGGGGCCAACGTCCTGACTTTC
few	-	TRBV12-3/TRBV12-4	TRBJ1-1	CASSFGQANTEAFF	TGTGCCAGCAGTTTTGGGCAGGCGAACACTGAAGCTTTCTTT
-	-	TRBV20-1	TRBJ2-1	CSAIDREQFF	TGCAGTGCTATAGACAGGGAGCAGTTCTTC
-	TRBD1	TRBV20-1	TRBJ1-4	CSAREGHRGQEKLFF	TGCAGTGCTAGAGAAGGACACAGGGGGCAGGAAAAACTGTTTTTT
-	TRBD2	TRBV6-1	TRBJ2-1	CASSRRTSGRGGAYNEQFF	TGTGCCAGCAGTCGCCGGACTAGCGGGAGAGGGGGAGCATACAATGAGCAGTTCTTC
few	TRBD2	TRBV20-1	TRBJ2-5	CSAPTGTSGVPGETQYF	TGCAGTGCTCCGACGGGGACTAGCGGGGTCCCAGGGGAGACCCAGTACTTC
-	-	TRBV30	TRBJ1-2	CAWRPVVRDNYGYTF	TGTGCCTGGAGGCCCGTGGTCAGAGATAACTATGGCTACACCTTC
-	-	TRBV2	TRBJ2-1	CASRAEGRSYNEQFF	TGTGCCAGCAGGGCGGAGGGAAGGTCCTACAATGAGCAGTTCTTC
-	-	TRBV6-4	TRBJ2-7	CAGDTSSYEQYF	TGTGCCGGTGACACAAGCTCCTACGAGCAGTACTTC
few	-	TRBV5-1	TRBJ2-1	CASRTRSYNEQFF	TGCGCCAGCAGAACCAGATCCTACAATGAGCAGTTCTTC
-	-	TRBV6-5	TRBJ2-7	CASSYYFGDNYEQYF	TGTGCCAGCAGTTACTATTTCGGGGACAACTACGAGCAGTACTTC
once	TRBD1	TRBV29-1	TRBJ1-2	CSVNNPTGHGYTF	TGCAGCGTTAACAACCCGACAGGGCATGGCTACACCTTC
-	TRBD1	TRBV5-1	TRBJ2-7	CASSLVAETGYEQYF	TGCGCCAGCAGCTTGGTGGCCGAGACAGGGTACGAGCAGTACTTC
few	-	TRBV14	TRBJ2-3	CASSQPSGSHSSTDTQYF	TGTGCCAGCAGCCAACCTTCGGGGTCTCACTCGAGCACAGATACGCAGTATTTT
-	-	TRBV20-1	TRBJ2-5	CSARAMAVQETQYF	TGCAGTGCTAGAGCTATGGCGGTTCAAGAGACCCAGTACTTC
many	-	TRBV12-3/TRBV12-4	TRBJ2-1	CASSFSGNEQFF	TGTGCCAGCAGTTTTTCAGGGAATGAGCAGTTCTTC
-	-	TRBV10-2	TRBJ2-3	CASTVGGGLSDTQYF	TGCGCCAGCACCGTGGGAGGGGGACTTTCAGATACGCAGTATTTT
once	TRBD1	TRBV28	TRBJ2-6	CASSTDWDRRLSGANVLTF	TGTGCCAGCAGTACAGATTGGGACAGGCGTCTCTCTGGGGCCAACGTCCTGACTTTC
many	-	TRBV6-5	TRBJ2-1	CAKTGDINNEQFF	TGTGCCAAGACGGGGGACATTAACAATGAGCAGTTCTTC
few	-	TRBV7-9	TRBJ1-2	CASSFNGYTF	TGTGCCAGCAGCTTTAATGGCTACACCTTC
-	TRBD2	TRBV3-1	TRBJ2-7	CASSLGLAGEEQYF	TGTGCCAGCAGCCTGGGACTAGCGGGCGAGGAGCAGTACTTC
-	TRBD2	TRBV30	TRBJ2-4	CAWSQPSGQKYF	TGTGCCTGGAGCCAACCTAGCGGGCAAAAGTACTTC
-	TRBD2	TRBV5-1	TRBJ2-1	CASSAGGRNNEQFF	TGCGCCAGCAGCGCGGGAGGGCGAAACAATGAGCAGTTCTTC
-	TRBD2	TRBV5-1	TRBJ2-1	CASSGGLAGGHNEQFF	TGCGCCAGCAGCGGAGGACTAGCGGGAGGCCACAACGAGCAGTTCTTC
few	-	TRBV6-6	TRBJ2-7	CASSRGGGISYEQYF	TGTGCCAGCAGTCGGGGAGGGGGGATTTCCTACGAGCAGTACTTC
-	-	TRBV3-1	TRBJ1-2	CASSPRELNYGYTF	TGTGCCAGCAGCCCCCGGGAGCTCAACTATGGCTACACCTTC
few	TRBD2	TRBV9	TRBJ2-1	CASSSRAGSYNEQFF	TGTGCCAGCAGCTCCCGAGCGGGGTCCTACAATGAGCAGTTCTTC
-	TRBD2	TRBV29-1	TRBJ2-5	CSAGGGTETQYF	TGCAGCGCTGGGGGGGGTACCGAGACCCAGTACTTC
-	-	TRBV6-5	TRBJ2-7	CASSYSKDGSYEQYF	TGTGCCAGCAGTTACTCGAAGGATGGCTCCTACGAGCAGTACTTC